A selection of T cell receptor beta chains follows, all from one sample in a study of blood T cell repertoires in COVID-19. This table comes from immunoSEQ multiplex PCR, and its TCRdb copy is limited to in-frame clones, with some not included. This sample has 250,000 or so clones; around 80% occur once, and the top ten carry around 2%. Sequencing was performed on peripheral blood. Receptors originate from a man between 40 and 49 years old who had recovered from COVID-19. Each CDR3 is given with its conserved first and last residue. The order of the fields is D gene, clone size, J gene, V gene, CDR3 protein, CDR3 DNA. D genes are given only for firm matches. The size of a clone is reported for some rows only, either as once, few or many, or as a class for expanded clones.

d_call: TRBD1; clone_size: -; j_call: TRBJ1-1; v_call: TRBV30; cdr3_aa: CAWSVPGGGRSSEAFF; cdr3_nt: TGTGCCTGGAGTGTACCAGGGGGCGGTCGATCCAGTGAAGCTTTCTTT
d_call: TRBD1; clone_size: -; j_call: TRBJ2-1; v_call: TRBV27; cdr3_aa: CASTPGTGGSNEQFF; cdr3_nt: TGTGCCAGCACCCCCGGGACAGGGGGCTCCAATGAGCAGTTCTTC
d_call: TRBD2; clone_size: -; j_call: TRBJ2-7; v_call: TRBV7-2; cdr3_aa: CASSPGTSGQEQYF; cdr3_nt: TGTGCCAGCAGCCCTGGGACTAGCGGGCAGGAGCAGTACTTC
d_call: -; clone_size: -; j_call: TRBJ2-1; v_call: TRBV20-1; cdr3_aa: CSARGRGLQFF; cdr3_nt: TGCAGTGCTAGGGGTCGGGGTTTACAGTTCTTC
d_call: -; clone_size: -; j_call: TRBJ2-1; v_call: TRBV6-2/TRBV6-3; cdr3_aa: CASSDGQPGYNEQFF; cdr3_nt: TGTGCCAGCAGTGACGGACAGCCCGGGTACAATGAGCAGTTCTTC
d_call: -; clone_size: -; j_call: TRBJ2-1; v_call: TRBV11-2; cdr3_aa: CASKQTGRNEQFF; cdr3_nt: TGTGCCAGCAAGCAGACAGGTCGGAATGAGCAGTTCTTC
d_call: -; clone_size: -; j_call: TRBJ1-3; v_call: TRBV19; cdr3_aa: CASSMDGWSGLSGNTIYF; cdr3_nt: TGTGCCAGTAGTATGGATGGGTGGAGCGGCCTCTCTGGAAACACCATATATTTT
d_call: TRBD2; clone_size: -; j_call: TRBJ2-7; v_call: TRBV11-2; cdr3_aa: CASSNISGSSYEQYF; cdr3_nt: TGTGCCAGCAGCAACATTAGCGGGAGTTCCTACGAGCAGTACTTC
d_call: -; clone_size: few; j_call: TRBJ1-3; v_call: TRBV5-4; cdr3_aa: CASSLPGVGNTIYF; cdr3_nt: TGTGCCAGCAGCTTACCGGGTGTAGGAAACACCATATATTTT
d_call: -; clone_size: -; j_call: TRBJ2-7; v_call: TRBV11-2; cdr3_aa: CASSLSRGPSYEQYF; cdr3_nt: TGTGCCAGCAGCTTATCGCGCGGTCCCTCCTACGAGCAGTACTTC
d_call: -; clone_size: -; j_call: TRBJ1-1; v_call: TRBV6-5; cdr3_aa: CASRTTLQGTEAFF; cdr3_nt: TGTGCCAGCAGAACTACCCTTCAGGGGACTGAAGCTTTCTTT
d_call: TRBD2; clone_size: -; j_call: TRBJ2-1; v_call: TRBV7-2; cdr3_aa: CASSSSGVYNEQFF; cdr3_nt: TGTGCCAGCAGCTCCAGCGGGGTCTACAATGAGCAGTTCTTC
d_call: -; clone_size: -; j_call: TRBJ2-1; v_call: TRBV6-5; cdr3_aa: CANHPGESSYNEQFF; cdr3_nt: TGTGCCAACCACCCAGGCGAAAGCTCCTACAATGAGCAGTTCTTC
d_call: -; clone_size: -; j_call: TRBJ1-2; v_call: TRBV5-1; cdr3_aa: CASSLDSTNYGYTF; cdr3_nt: TGCGCCAGCAGTTTGGACAGTACTAACTATGGCTACACCTTC
d_call: -; clone_size: -; j_call: TRBJ2-2; v_call: TRBV9; cdr3_aa: CASSVATGNTGELFF; cdr3_nt: TGTGCCAGCAGCGTAGCAACGGGGAACACCGGGGAGCTGTTTTTT
d_call: -; clone_size: -; j_call: TRBJ2-2; v_call: TRBV3-1/TRBV3-2; cdr3_aa: CASRMVAANTGELFF; cdr3_nt: TGTGCCAGCAGAATGGTAGCGGCGAACACCGGGGAGCTGTTTTTT
d_call: TRBD1; clone_size: -; j_call: TRBJ1-6; v_call: TRBV5-1; cdr3_aa: CASSFGQGTGSPLHF; cdr3_nt: TGCGCCAGCAGCTTCGGACAGGGAACGGGTTCACCCCTCCACTTT
d_call: -; clone_size: -; j_call: TRBJ2-7; v_call: TRBV27; cdr3_aa: CASGSRPGGALYEQYF; cdr3_nt: TGTGCCAGCGGATCCCGCCCTGGCGGGGCACTTTACGAGCAGTACTTC
d_call: TRBD1; clone_size: once; j_call: TRBJ1-2; v_call: TRBV5-4; cdr3_aa: CASSWTGVLVYTF; cdr3_nt: TGTGCCAGCAGCTGGACAGGGGTATTAGTCTACACCTTC
d_call: -; clone_size: -; j_call: TRBJ1-5; v_call: TRBV10-2; cdr3_aa: CASSLQASNQPQHF; cdr3_nt: TGCGCCAGCAGTCTACAGGCCAGCAATCAGCCCCAGCATTTT
d_call: -; clone_size: -; j_call: TRBJ2-7; v_call: TRBV6-5; cdr3_aa: CASTGPFGHTYEQYF; cdr3_nt: TGTGCCAGCACAGGGCCCTTCGGCCATACCTACGAGCAGTACTTC
d_call: -; clone_size: -; j_call: TRBJ1-1; v_call: TRBV11-3; cdr3_aa: CASSLRAGTEAFF; cdr3_nt: TGTGCCAGCAGCTTGCGCGCGGGCACTGAAGCTTTCTTT
d_call: -; clone_size: -; j_call: TRBJ1-1; v_call: TRBV2; cdr3_aa: CASLREAGTEAFF; cdr3_nt: TGTGCCAGCCTTCGGGAGGCAGGCACTGAAGCTTTCTTT
d_call: TRBD2; clone_size: -; j_call: TRBJ2-2; v_call: TRBV7-2; cdr3_aa: CASSPLAGTNTGELFF; cdr3_nt: TGTGCCAGCAGCCCCCTAGCGGGAACGAACACCGGGGAGCTGTTTTTT
d_call: -; clone_size: -; j_call: TRBJ1-5; v_call: TRBV9; cdr3_aa: CASSVVPNQPQHF; cdr3_nt: TGTGCCAGCAGCGTAGTCCCGAATCAGCCCCAGCATTTT
d_call: TRBD2; clone_size: -; j_call: TRBJ2-5; v_call: TRBV7-8; cdr3_aa: CASSFRPRQTSGYQETQYF; cdr3_nt: TGTGCCAGCAGCTTCCGACCCAGGCAAACTAGCGGATACCAAGAGACCCAGTACTTC
d_call: -; clone_size: -; j_call: TRBJ1-1; v_call: TRBV10-3; cdr3_aa: CAISDLTSNTEAFF; cdr3_nt: TGTGCCATCAGTGACCTCACATCGAACACTGAAGCTTTCTTT
d_call: TRBD1; clone_size: -; j_call: TRBJ1-5; v_call: TRBV11-2; cdr3_aa: CASSLGTGVGQPQHF; cdr3_nt: TGTGCCAGCAGCTTAGGGACAGGGGTCGGTCAGCCCCAGCATTTT
d_call: TRBD2; clone_size: -; j_call: TRBJ2-3; v_call: TRBV12-5; cdr3_aa: CASGSFLGLAGGDTQYF; cdr3_nt: TGTGCTAGTGGTTCCTTTCTGGGACTAGCGGGGGGGGATACGCAGTATTTT
d_call: -; clone_size: -; j_call: TRBJ1-2; v_call: TRBV7-2; cdr3_aa: CASSLLSDNYGYTF; cdr3_nt: TGTGCCAGCAGCTTATTGAGCGATAACTATGGCTACACCTTC
d_call: -; clone_size: -; j_call: TRBJ2-5; v_call: TRBV6-5; cdr3_aa: CASSYSMSFSETQYF; cdr3_nt: TGTGCCAGCAGTTACTCAATGTCCTTTTCTGAGACCCAGTACTTC
d_call: TRBD2; clone_size: -; j_call: TRBJ2-3; v_call: TRBV2; cdr3_aa: CASSDWASGRKDTQYF; cdr3_nt: TGTGCCAGCAGTGATTGGGCTAGCGGGAGGAAAGATACGCAGTATTTT
d_call: TRBD2; clone_size: -; j_call: TRBJ2-3; v_call: TRBV4-1; cdr3_aa: CASSQVGSGRYVNTDTQYF; cdr3_nt: TGCGCCAGCAGCCAAGTTGGTAGCGGGAGGTATGTCAATACGGATACGCAGTATTTT
d_call: TRBD1; clone_size: -; j_call: TRBJ2-5; v_call: TRBV5-1; cdr3_aa: CASSPVSQGAVKTQYF; cdr3_nt: TGCGCCAGCAGCCCCGTGTCCCAGGGGGCGGTAAAGACCCAGTACTTC
d_call: -; clone_size: -; j_call: TRBJ2-1; v_call: TRBV9; cdr3_aa: CASSVAQNEQFF; cdr3_nt: TGTGCCAGCAGCGTGGCTCAGAATGAGCAGTTCTTC
d_call: -; clone_size: once; j_call: TRBJ2-5; v_call: TRBV29-1; cdr3_aa: CSVVKIETQYF; cdr3_nt: TGCAGCGTTGTCAAAATAGAGACCCAGTACTTC
d_call: TRBD1; clone_size: -; j_call: TRBJ1-1; v_call: TRBV30; cdr3_aa: CAWSAPGQGYTEAFF; cdr3_nt: TGTGCCTGGAGTGCCCCAGGACAGGGCTACACTGAAGCTTTCTTT
d_call: -; clone_size: -; j_call: TRBJ2-5; v_call: TRBV5-5; cdr3_aa: CASSHTTGQETQYF; cdr3_nt: TGTGCCAGCAGCCACACGACAGGCCAAGAGACCCAGTACTTC
d_call: -; clone_size: -; j_call: TRBJ1-4; v_call: TRBV2; cdr3_aa: CASSDLGTKNEKLFF; cdr3_nt: TGTGCCAGCAGTGACCTCGGGACAAAGAATGAAAAACTGTTTTTT
d_call: -; clone_size: few; j_call: TRBJ1-2; v_call: TRBV19; cdr3_aa: CASSPRPARGPNYGYTF; cdr3_nt: TGTGCCAGTAGTCCCCGACCGGCCAGGGGTCCTAACTATGGCTACACCTTC
d_call: -; clone_size: -; j_call: TRBJ2-7; v_call: TRBV9; cdr3_aa: CASSFTDDDEQYF; cdr3_nt: TGTGCCAGCAGCTTCACAGACGACGACGAGCAGTACTTC
d_call: TRBD2; clone_size: -; j_call: TRBJ2-1; v_call: TRBV2; cdr3_aa: CASSAAGETNEQFF; cdr3_nt: TGTGCCAGCAGTGCGGCGGGGGAAACCAATGAGCAGTTCTTC
d_call: -; clone_size: -; j_call: TRBJ2-3; v_call: TRBV18; cdr3_aa: CASSLQVGRTDTQYF; cdr3_nt: TGTGCCAGCTCACTCCAGGTGGGGCGCACAGATACGCAGTATTTT
d_call: TRBD2; clone_size: -; j_call: TRBJ2-3; v_call: TRBV11-3; cdr3_aa: CASRRLAASTDTQYF; cdr3_nt: TGTGCCAGCAGAAGACTAGCAGCTAGCACAGATACGCAGTATTTT
d_call: -; clone_size: -; j_call: TRBJ2-7; v_call: TRBV11-2; cdr3_aa: CASSLEVAGAFYEQYF; cdr3_nt: TGTGCCAGCAGCTTAGAGGTGGCGGGGGCCTTTTACGAGCAGTACTTC
d_call: -; clone_size: few; j_call: TRBJ2-5; v_call: TRBV10-3; cdr3_aa: CAISEWRGETQYF; cdr3_nt: TGTGCCATCAGTGAGTGGCGAGGAGAGACCCAGTACTTC
d_call: -; clone_size: -; j_call: TRBJ2-7; v_call: TRBV19; cdr3_aa: CASSIFGNGYEQYF; cdr3_nt: TGTGCCAGTAGTATCTTCGGGAATGGCTACGAGCAGTACTTC
d_call: TRBD1; clone_size: -; j_call: TRBJ2-5; v_call: TRBV7-2; cdr3_aa: CASAQGAGTQYF; cdr3_nt: TGTGCCAGCGCCCAGGGGGCAGGGACCCAGTACTTC
d_call: TRBD2; clone_size: -; j_call: TRBJ2-1; v_call: TRBV29-1; cdr3_aa: CSGTTHSGGAREQFF; cdr3_nt: TGCAGCGGTACTACGCATAGCGGGGGGGCCCGTGAGCAGTTCTTC
d_call: -; clone_size: -; j_call: TRBJ1-1; v_call: TRBV12-3/TRBV12-4; cdr3_aa: CASSPGPGEAFF; cdr3_nt: TGTGCCAGCAGTCCAGGACCGGGAGAAGCTTTCTTT
d_call: -; clone_size: -; j_call: TRBJ2-3; v_call: TRBV7-2; cdr3_aa: CASSLLELGTQYF; cdr3_nt: TGTGCCAGCAGCTTACTAGAGTTGGGTACGCAGTATTTT
d_call: TRBD1; clone_size: -; j_call: TRBJ1-2; v_call: TRBV5-1; cdr3_aa: CASSFQQGARPNYGYTF; cdr3_nt: TGCGCCAGCAGCTTCCAACAGGGGGCGCGTCCTAACTATGGCTACACCTTC
d_call: TRBD1; clone_size: -; j_call: TRBJ1-1; v_call: TRBV7-6; cdr3_aa: CASSFLRGRDTEAFF; cdr3_nt: TGTGCCAGCAGCTTCTTGAGGGGGCGCGACACTGAAGCTTTCTTT
d_call: TRBD2; clone_size: -; j_call: TRBJ2-7; v_call: TRBV5-1; cdr3_aa: CASTRGGVYEQYF; cdr3_nt: TGCGCCAGCACCCGGGGAGGGGTCTACGAGCAGTACTTC
d_call: -; clone_size: few; j_call: TRBJ2-7; v_call: TRBV5-4; cdr3_aa: CASSVRQEDEQYF; cdr3_nt: TGTGCCAGCAGCGTCCGACAGGAGGACGAGCAGTACTTC
d_call: -; clone_size: -; j_call: TRBJ2-2; v_call: TRBV19; cdr3_aa: CASSRPRAGELFF; cdr3_nt: TGTGCCAGTAGTAGGCCGCGGGCCGGGGAGCTGTTTTTT
d_call: -; clone_size: -; j_call: TRBJ1-1; v_call: TRBV4-1; cdr3_aa: CASSQNGGGNTEAFF; cdr3_nt: TGCGCCAGCAGCCAGAATGGGGGGGGTAACACTGAAGCTTTCTTT
d_call: -; clone_size: -; j_call: TRBJ1-5; v_call: TRBV9; cdr3_aa: CASSVGGNSNQPQHF; cdr3_nt: TGTGCCAGCAGCGTAGGAGGGAACAGCAATCAGCCCCAGCATTTT
d_call: TRBD1; clone_size: -; j_call: TRBJ1-4; v_call: TRBV6-1; cdr3_aa: CASSASRTGGADRLFF; cdr3_nt: TGTGCCAGCAGTGCAAGCCGGACAGGGGGCGCAGATCGGCTGTTTTTT
d_call: TRBD1; clone_size: -; j_call: TRBJ1-2; v_call: TRBV4-1; cdr3_aa: CASSRVQGARNYGYTF; cdr3_nt: TGCGCCAGCAGCCGAGTCCAGGGGGCGCGTAACTATGGCTACACCTTC